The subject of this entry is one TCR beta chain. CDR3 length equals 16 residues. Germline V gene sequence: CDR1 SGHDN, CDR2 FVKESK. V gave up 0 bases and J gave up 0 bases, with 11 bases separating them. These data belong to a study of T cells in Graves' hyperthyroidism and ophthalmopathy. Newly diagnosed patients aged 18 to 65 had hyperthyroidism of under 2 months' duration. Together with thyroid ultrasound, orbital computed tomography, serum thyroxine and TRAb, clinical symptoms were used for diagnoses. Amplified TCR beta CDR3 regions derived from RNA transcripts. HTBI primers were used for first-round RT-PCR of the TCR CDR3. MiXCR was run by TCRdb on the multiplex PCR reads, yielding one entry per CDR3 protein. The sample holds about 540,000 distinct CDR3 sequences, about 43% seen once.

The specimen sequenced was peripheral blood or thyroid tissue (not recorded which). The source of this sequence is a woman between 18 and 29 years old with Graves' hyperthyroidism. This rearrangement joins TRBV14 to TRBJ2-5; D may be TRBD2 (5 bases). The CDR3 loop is CASSQDGRTHQETQYF. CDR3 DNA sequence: TGTGCCAGCAGCCAAGATGGGCGGACTCACCAAGAGACCCAGTACTTC.